These 20 T cell receptor beta chains were all obtained from the same sample, sequenced in a study of blood T cell repertoires in COVID-19. The data were produced by immunoSEQ multiplex PCR, yet TCRdb's version contains in-frame clones alone and is incomplete. The sample yields around 300,000 clones, over 70% seen once. Source material: PBMCs or T cells enriched from blood (not recorded which). The receptors here all came from a man aged 30 to 39 who had recovered from COVID-19.

This chain connects TRBV6-5 to TRBJ2-7, with a possible D match to TRBD2 (5 bases). The germline V gene has CDR1 MNHEY and CDR2 SVGAGI. This CDR3 is built from 13 residues. V was cut by 11 bases and J by 1 base, with 15 bases left in between. CDR3 sequence reads: CALLRDSSYEQYF. The DNA for the CDR3 is TGTGCCCTACTCCGGGATTCTTCCTACGAGCAGTACTTC.

The gene calls are TRBV14 and TRBJ1-2, with 7 nucleotides matching TRBD1. The CDR3 spans 17 residues. V trimming: 4 bases; J trimming: 10 bases; junction bases outside the gene matches: 21. CDR1 is SGHDN and CDR2 is FVKESK in the germline V gene. In DNA form, the CDR3 reads TGTGCCAGCAGCCCGAATTCCGGGACAGAGACCGTGTTGGACTACACCTTC. This translates into CASSPNSGTETVLDYTF.

The genes are TRBV6-6 and TRBJ2-7; 10 bases fit TRBD1. V dropped 5 bases and J dropped 1; count of bases not matched to a gene: 2. Germline CDR1 reads MNHNY; CDR2 reads SVGAGI (reference sequence). The CDR3 covers 14 residues. This CDR3 is CASSPDRGSYEQYF. CDR3 in DNA: TGTGCCAGCAGTCCGGACAGGGGGTCCTACGAGCAGTACTTC.

This chain uses TRBV3-1 (or the pseudogene TRBV3-2) with TRBJ1-2, with a weak D call TRBD1 (6 bases). Germline CDR1 and CDR2: LGHDT and YNNKEL (reference sequence). Deletions cut 3 bases from V and 4 bases from J, with 12 bases between. CDR3 size: 14 residues. CDR3 amino acids: CASSQEQGSYGYTF. CDR3 DNA sequence: TGTGCCAGCAGCCAGGAACAGGGAAGCTATGGCTACACCTTC.

The gene calls are TRBV7-2 and TRBJ1-5; 7 bases match TRBD1. The V gene's germline CDR1 is SGHTA and CDR2 FQGNSA. The CDR3 consists of 15 residues. V was pared by 1 base and J by 5 bases, with 5 bases of the junction left unmatched. The CDR3 DNA reads TGTGCCAGCAGCTTAGATGGAGGGGGCCATCAGCCCCAGCATTTT. As protein: CASSLDGGGHQPQHF.

The CDR3, as DNA: TGTGCCAGCAGTCTCAGCCTAGCGGGGGCCTCCTACGAGCAGTACTTC. The encoded protein is CASSLSLAGASYEQYF. V is TRBV11-2 and J is TRBJ2-7, with 10 positions matching TRBD2. There are 16 residues in the CDR3. The germline V gene encodes CDR1 SGHAT and CDR2 FQNNGV. With 6 bases clipped from V and 0 bases from J, the junction kept 8 bases outside the gene matches.

V usage is TRBV7-9 and J usage is TRBJ2-3; D may be TRBD1 (5 bases). V was shortened by 2 bases and J by 0 bases, with 12 bases between the two germline ends. CDR3 size: 16 residues. In germline, CDR1 is SEHNR, CDR2 FQNEAQ (reference sequence). The CDR3 nucleotides read TGTGCCAGCAGCTTATTCAGGGCAGCTAGCACAGATACGCAGTATTTT. Its translation is CASSLFRAASTDTQYF.

This clone was picked up a small number of times. The rearrangement links TRBV7-9 to TRBJ1-2; D may be TRBD1 (5 bases). CDR3 length equals 14 residues. The germline V gene has CDR1 SEHNR and CDR2 FQNEAQ (reference sequence). V was cut by 2 bases and J by 5 bases, with 12 bases left in between. The CDR3 region is CASSLRGLNYGYTF. The DNA of the CDR3 is TGTGCCAGCAGCTTAAGGGGCCTGAATTATGGCTACACCTTC.

The V gene is TRBV5-6, the J gene TRBJ2-3; D gene uncertain. CDR1 is SGHDT, CDR2 YYEEEE, per germline. V was pared by 0 bases and J by 0 bases, with 11 bases between. The CDR3 covers 16 residues. The CDR3 bases are TGTGCCAGCAGCTTGGGGTTAGTGTCTAGCACAGATACGCAGTATTTT. As protein: CASSLGLVSSTDTQYF.

On this clone itself: Additional DNA sequences in this sample encode the identical CDR3. The chain carries TRBV9 and TRBJ2-7; 7 bases are a match to TRBD1. CDR1 is SGDLS, CDR2 YYNGEE, per germline. Losses at the gene ends were 0 bases for V and 1 base for J; bases not matched to a gene: 1. The CDR3 extends over 14 amino acids. DNA for the CDR3: TGTGCCAGCAGCGTAGCGACAGGGTCCTACGAGCAGTACTTC. As protein: CASSVATGSYEQYF.

This chain connects TRBV4-1 to TRBJ2-3; D is unresolved. Germline V gene sequence: CDR1 MGHRA, CDR2 YSYEKL. Trimming cost V 0 bases and J 0 bases, with 4 bases left between them. The CDR3 is 14 residues long. The CDR3 here is CASSQDSSTDTQYF. CDR3 DNA sequence: TGCGCCAGCAGCCAAGATTCGAGCACAGATACGCAGTATTTT.

The J gene is TRBJ1-2, the V gene TRBV10-3, with 10 bases matching TRBD1. The germline CDR1 and CDR2 sequences are ENHRY and SYGVKD. The CDR3 covers 18 residues. With V trimmed by 6 bases and J by 4 bases, 17 bases remained unmatched. The CDR3 DNA is TGTGCCATCAGGGGAGTGACAGGGGGCGTGGGTTTCCCCTATGGCTACACCTTC. Translation gives CAIRGVTGGVGFPYGYTF.

The chain has TRBV7-3 and TRBJ2-2, with D possibly matching TRBD2 (5 bases). CDR1 is SGHTA and CDR2 is FQGTGA in the germline V gene. This CDR3 has 16 residues. V was trimmed by 5 bases and J by 1 base, leaving 14 bases between them. The CDR3 here is CASSLYSGLNTGELFF. CDR3 DNA: TGTGCCAGCAGCCTATACTCCGGACTGAACACCGGGGAGCTGTTTTTT. Supplemented by reference TRBV7-3 and TRBJ2-2, the full variable domain reads GAGVSQTPSNKVTEKGKYVELRCDPISGHTALYWYRQSLGQGPEFLIYFQGTGAADDSGLPNDRFFAVRPEGSVSTLKIQRTERGDSAVYLCASSLYSGLNTGELFFGEGSRLTVL.

This clone has just one count. J is TRBJ2-2 and V is TRBV2; TRBD1 matches at 9 bases. The CDR3 loop spans 16 amino acids. In germline, CDR1 is SNHLY, CDR2 FYNNEI. V was pared by 8 bases and J by 1 base, with 8 bases of the junction left unmatched. The CDR3 DNA sequence: TGTGCCAGCGACAAATGGGGACAGGGGAACACCGGGGAGCTGTTTTTT. Residues: CASDKWGQGNTGELFF.

The chain carries TRBV11-2 and TRBJ2-1; tentatively, D is TRBD2 (6 bases). CDR3 length: 16 residues. CDR1 and CDR2 (germline): SGHAT, FQNNGV. Trimming removed 1 base from V and 2 bases from J, with 12 bases in between. For the CDR3, the DNA is TGTGCCAGCAGCTTAGCGGGGGACGTCACCTACAATGAGCAGTTCTTC. It yields the protein CASSLAGDVTYNEQFF.

This chain uses TRBV27 with TRBJ1-1; the D gene is possibly TRBD1 (5 bases). V lost 6 bases to trimming and J lost 0 bases, with 17 bases between them. The CDR3 covers 16 residues. Germline CDR1 MNHEY, CDR2 SMNVEV (reference sequence). The CDR3 DNA sequence: TGTGCCAGCAGCTTAAGGGGTGGACCTTTGAACACTGAAGCTTTCTTT. This codes for CASSLRGGPLNTEAFF.

The chain couples TRBV28 to TRBJ2-1, with D maybe TRBD2 (6 bases). V was shortened by 5 bases and J by 9 bases, with 17 bases between the two germline ends. CDR1 is MDHEN and CDR2 is SYDVKM in the germline V gene. This CDR3 contains 14 residues. The CDR3 DNA reads as TGTGCCAGCAGTCCCATGGTCGGGGGAGGTGAGCAGTTCTTC. It is translated as CASSPMVGGGEQFF.

The gene calls are TRBV6-1 and TRBJ2-7; tentative D call: TRBD2 (5 bases). Trimming took off 3 bases at V and 3 bases at J, with 18 bases between the two ends. CDR3 size: 16 residues. The germline CDR1 and CDR2 sequences are MNHNS and SASEGT. DNA for the CDR3: TGTGCCAGCAGTGAGCTACCAGAGGGATTAGGCTACGAGCAGTACTTC. This codes for CASSELPEGLGYEQYF.

The V and J genes are TRBV27 and TRBJ1-2; no firm D call. V was trimmed by 3 bases and J by 0 bases, leaving 2 bases between them. Germline CDR1 MNHEY, CDR2 SMNVEV (reference sequence). The CDR3 totals 12 residues. Written as DNA, the CDR3 is TGTGCCAGCAGTTTCACTAACTATGGCTACACCTTC. Its protein product is CASSFTNYGYTF.

This clone has at least ten counts. V usage is TRBV7-8 and J usage is TRBJ1-1, with 7 nucleotides matching TRBD1. The germline V gene encodes CDR1 SGHVS and CDR2 FQNEAQ. The CDR3 length is 13 residues. V lost 3 bases to trimming and J lost 4 bases; unmatched junction nucleotides: 2. This chain's CDR3 is CASSFQGGTEAFF. CDR3 coding DNA: TGTGCCAGCAGCTTCCAGGGGGGCACTGAAGCTTTCTTT.